The rows below give T cell receptor beta chains drawn from one sample of a study of T cells of healthy individuals. TCRdb recomputed calls from the 5' RACE reads with MiXCR, one row per CDR3 protein. In the table there are 45,000 to 60,000 distinct CDR3 sequences, approximately 15% of which are singletons. The source is a human donor in good health. CDR3s include the opening cysteine and the closing phenylalanine or tryptophan. Each record gives: J gene, V gene, D gene, clone size, CDR3 DNA, CDR3 protein. A D gene is named only where the DNA matches it firmly. A clone size is listed for some rows: how often the clone was seen (once, few, many), or a class if it is expanded.

>TRBJ1-5|TRBV6-6|TRBD1|many
TGTGCCAGCAGTTCGGGGACAGGGTCCACTTGGGGCAATCAGCCCCAGCATTTT
CASSSGTGSTWGNQPQHF
>TRBJ1-1|TRBV6-1|NA|NA
TGTGCCAGCAGTAAAAAAGTGAACACTGAAGCTTTCTTT
CASSKKVNTEAFF
>TRBJ2-1|TRBV11-2|TRBD2|many
TGTGCCAGCAGCTTCCAGGTGGGAGGGCACAATGAGCAGTTCTTC
CASSFQVGGHNEQFF
>TRBJ1-2|TRBV15|TRBD1|NA
TGTGCCACCAGCAGAGGACAGGGACAGTTTGACTATGGCTACACCTTC
CATSRGQGQFDYGYTF
>TRBJ2-3|TRBV11-1|TRBD2|few
TGTGCCAGCAGACCGCCCACTAGCGGGGGGGCCGGTACGCAGTATTTT
CASRPPTSGGAGTQYF
>TRBJ2-7|TRBV18|NA|many
TGTGCCAGCTCAACAGGGGAGGTGCAGTACTTC
CASSTGEVQYF
>TRBJ2-1|TRBV30|NA|NA
TGTGCCTGGAGTGTAACTGGCACACACCATGAGCAGTTCTTC
CAWSVTGTHHEQFF
>TRBJ2-2|TRBV10-3|TRBD1|many
TGTGCCATCAGTTCGACAGGGCCAACTAACACCGGGGAGCTGTTTTTT
CAISSTGPTNTGELFF
>TRBJ2-7|TRBV11-1|TRBD1|few
TGTGCCAGCAGCCTCGGGACAGTAGCCGAGCAGTACTTC
CASSLGTVAEQYF
>TRBJ1-2|TRBV9|TRBD1|many
TGTGCCAGCAGCGTAGGAGGGACAGGGGGATATGGCTACACCTTC
CASSVGGTGGYGYTF
>TRBJ2-7|TRBV12-3/TRBV12-4|NA|many
TGTGCCAGCAGTCCTGCTGGGTACGAGCAGTACTTC
CASSPAGYEQYF
>TRBJ2-4|TRBV20-1|TRBD1|few
TGCAGTGCTAGAGACGTAGGGGGCTCTGCCAAAAACATTCAGTACTTC
CSARDVGGSAKNIQYF
>TRBJ1-3|TRBV14|NA|many
TGTGCCAGCAGCCAAGCCTTACAGGCCATTGGAAACACCATATATTTT
CASSQALQAIGNTIYF
>TRBJ2-7|TRBV9|NA|many
TGTGCCAGCAGCGTAGACGTGGAATCGTCCTACGAGCAGTACTTC
CASSVDVESSYEQYF
>TRBJ1-2|TRBV7-8|NA|NA
TGTGCCAGCAGCTTATTCTTGGACACTGGACGATATGGCTACACCTTC
CASSLFLDTGRYGYTF
>TRBJ2-3|TRBV30|TRBD2|many
TGTGCCTGGAGTGTAACTAGCGGGGGGGCTGATACGCAGTATTTT
CAWSVTSGGADTQYF
>TRBJ2-1|TRBV27|NA|many
TGTGCCAGCGGCAGGGGCCGCAACTACAATGAGCAGTTCTTC
CASGRGRNYNEQFF
>TRBJ2-7|TRBV6-5|TRBD1|many
TGTGCCAGCAGGGGAGTCCCGGGACAGGCCTACGAGCAGTACTTC
CASRGVPGQAYEQYF
>TRBJ2-1|TRBV4-1|NA|many
TGCGCCAGCAGCCATGCCGGGACTCGGAAAGGGAATGAGCAGTTCTTC
CASSHAGTRKGNEQFF
>TRBJ2-7|TRBV5-6|TRBD2|many
TGTGCCAGCAGCTTAGCGGGGACCTACGAGCAGTACTTC
CASSLAGTYEQYF
>TRBJ2-2|TRBV19|NA|NA
TGTGCCAGTAGTATTCCAGGGGTTGGCACCGGGGAGCTGTTTTTT
CASSIPGVGTGELFF
>TRBJ2-3|TRBV24-1|NA|many
TGTGCCACCAGTCAGGGCACAGATACGCAGTATTTT
CATSQGTDTQYF
>TRBJ2-3|TRBV7-9|TRBD1|once
TGTGCCAGCAGCCCGACAGGGGGTACAGATACGCAGTATTTT
CASSPTGGTDTQYF
>TRBJ1-2|TRBV27|NA|few
TGTGCCAGCAGGGAGACACAGGGTAGCGGCTATGGCTACACCTTC
CASRETQGSGYGYTF
>TRBJ2-1|TRBV11-2|NA|many
TGTGCCAGCAGCCTAGTGGCGGGGAATGAGCAGTTCTTC
CASSLVAGNEQFF
>TRBJ1-2|TRBV2|NA|NA
TGTGCCAGCAGGAATTCGGACTATGGCTACACCTTC
CASRNSDYGYTF
>TRBJ2-2|TRBV2|TRBD1|NA
TGTGCCAGCAGTGATGACTGGGGGACAGCGAACACCGGGGAGCTGTTTTTT
CASSDDWGTANTGELFF
>TRBJ2-5|TRBV19|TRBD2|few
TGTGCCAGTAGCGTTTCTAGCGGGAGGGCGACCCAGTACTTC
CASSVSSGRATQYF
>TRBJ2-3|TRBV20-1|TRBD1|NA
TGCAGTGCCAGCAGCTTAGCAGGGGGAGCAGATACGCAGTATTTT
CSASSLAGGADTQYF
>TRBJ2-1|TRBV14|NA|few
TGTGCCAGCAGCCAAGATTTCGGTACAGGGCGGCAGTTCTTC
CASSQDFGTGRQFF
>TRBJ2-3|TRBV4-3|TRBD2|many
TGCGCCAGCAGCCAAGATAGGACTAGCGGGGGGGCGGATACGCAGTATTTT
CASSQDRTSGGADTQYF
>TRBJ2-1|TRBV19|NA|NA
TGTGCCAGTAGCTTCTTGTTTAGCATTGGCAATGAGCAGTTCTTC
CASSFLFSIGNEQFF
>TRBJ2-1|TRBV14|TRBD2|many
TGTGCCAGCAGACCGGGACTAGCGGACCCCTCCTACAATGAGCAGTTCTTC
CASRPGLADPSYNEQFF
>TRBJ2-1|TRBV24-1|NA|many
TGTGCCACCAGTGATTTTGGAACCGGGAGCAATGAGCAGTTCTTC
CATSDFGTGSNEQFF
>TRBJ2-4|TRBV19|NA|NA
TGTGCCAGTAGTGGGGGACTCAGAAAGTACTTC
CASSGGLRKYF
>TRBJ2-3|TRBV4-3|NA|few
TGCGCCAGCAGCCAACTAGGAGATACGCAGTATTTT
CASSQLGDTQYF